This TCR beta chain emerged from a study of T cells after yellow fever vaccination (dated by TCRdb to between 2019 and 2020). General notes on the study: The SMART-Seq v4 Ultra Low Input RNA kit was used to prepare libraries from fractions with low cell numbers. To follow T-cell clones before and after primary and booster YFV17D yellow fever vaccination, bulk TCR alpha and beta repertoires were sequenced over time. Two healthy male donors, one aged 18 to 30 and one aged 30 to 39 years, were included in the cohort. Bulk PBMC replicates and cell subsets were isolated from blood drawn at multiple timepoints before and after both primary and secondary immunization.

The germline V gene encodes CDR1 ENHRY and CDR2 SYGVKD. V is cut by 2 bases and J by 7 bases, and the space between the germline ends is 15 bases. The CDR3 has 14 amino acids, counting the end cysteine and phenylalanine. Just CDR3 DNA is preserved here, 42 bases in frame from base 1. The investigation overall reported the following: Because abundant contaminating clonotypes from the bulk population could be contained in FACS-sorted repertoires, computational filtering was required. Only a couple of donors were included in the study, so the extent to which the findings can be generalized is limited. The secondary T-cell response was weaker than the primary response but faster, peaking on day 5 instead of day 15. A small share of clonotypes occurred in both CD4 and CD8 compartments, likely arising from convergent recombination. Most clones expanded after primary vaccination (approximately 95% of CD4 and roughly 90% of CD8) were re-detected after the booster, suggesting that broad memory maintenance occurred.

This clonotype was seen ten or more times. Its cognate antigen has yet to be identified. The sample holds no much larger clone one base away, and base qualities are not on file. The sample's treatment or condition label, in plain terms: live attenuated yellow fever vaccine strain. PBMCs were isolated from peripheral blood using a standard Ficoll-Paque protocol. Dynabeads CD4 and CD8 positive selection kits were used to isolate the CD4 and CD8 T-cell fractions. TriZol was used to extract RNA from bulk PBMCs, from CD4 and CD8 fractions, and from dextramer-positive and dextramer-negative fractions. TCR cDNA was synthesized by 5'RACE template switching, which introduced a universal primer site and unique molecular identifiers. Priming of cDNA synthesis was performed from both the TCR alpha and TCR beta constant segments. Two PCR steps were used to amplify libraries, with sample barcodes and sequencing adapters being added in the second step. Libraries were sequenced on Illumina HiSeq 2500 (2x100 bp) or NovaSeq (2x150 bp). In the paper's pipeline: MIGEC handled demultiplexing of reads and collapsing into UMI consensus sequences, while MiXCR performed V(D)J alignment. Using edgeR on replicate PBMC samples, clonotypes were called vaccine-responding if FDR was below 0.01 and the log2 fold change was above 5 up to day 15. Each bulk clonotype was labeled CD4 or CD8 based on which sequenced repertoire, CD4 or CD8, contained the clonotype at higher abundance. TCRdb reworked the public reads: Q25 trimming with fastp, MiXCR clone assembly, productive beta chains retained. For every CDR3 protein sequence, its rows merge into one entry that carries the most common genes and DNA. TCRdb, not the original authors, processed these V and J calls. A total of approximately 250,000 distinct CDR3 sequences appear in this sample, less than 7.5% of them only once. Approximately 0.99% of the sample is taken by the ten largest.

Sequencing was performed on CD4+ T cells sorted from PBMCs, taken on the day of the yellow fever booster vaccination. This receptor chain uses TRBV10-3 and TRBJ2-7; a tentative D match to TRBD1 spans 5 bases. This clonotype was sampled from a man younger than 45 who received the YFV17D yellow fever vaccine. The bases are TGTGCCATCAGTGAGGGACCAAGGACACGTGAGCAGTACTTC. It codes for CAISEGPRTREQYF.